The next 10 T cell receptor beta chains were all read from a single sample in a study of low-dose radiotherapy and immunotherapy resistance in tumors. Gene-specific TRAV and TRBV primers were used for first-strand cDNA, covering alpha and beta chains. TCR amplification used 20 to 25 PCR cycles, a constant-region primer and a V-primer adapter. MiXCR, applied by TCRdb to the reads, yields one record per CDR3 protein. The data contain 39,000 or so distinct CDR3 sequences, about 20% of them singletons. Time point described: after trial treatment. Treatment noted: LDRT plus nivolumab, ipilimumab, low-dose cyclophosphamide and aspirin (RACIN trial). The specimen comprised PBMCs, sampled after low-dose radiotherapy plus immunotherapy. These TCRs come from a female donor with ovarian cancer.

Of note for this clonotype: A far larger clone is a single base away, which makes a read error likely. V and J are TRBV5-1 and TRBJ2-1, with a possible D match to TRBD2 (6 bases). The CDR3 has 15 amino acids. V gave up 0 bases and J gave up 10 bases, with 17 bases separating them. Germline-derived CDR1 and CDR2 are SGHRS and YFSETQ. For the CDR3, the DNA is TGCGCCAGCAGCTTGGAGTATGCCGGGAGTTACGAGCAGTTCTTC. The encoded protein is CASSLEYAGSYEQFF. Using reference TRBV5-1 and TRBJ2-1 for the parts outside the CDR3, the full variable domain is KAGVTQTPRYLIKTRGQQVTLSCSPISGHRSVSWYQQTPGQGLQFLFEYFSETQRNKGNFPGRFSGRQFSNSRSEMNVSTLELGDSALYLCASSLEYAGSYEQFFGPGTRLTVL.

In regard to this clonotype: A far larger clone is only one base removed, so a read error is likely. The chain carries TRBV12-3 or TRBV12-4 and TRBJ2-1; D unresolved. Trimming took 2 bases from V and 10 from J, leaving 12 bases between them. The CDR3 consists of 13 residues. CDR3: CASSLTRYYEQFF. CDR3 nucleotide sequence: TGTGCCAGCAGTTTAACAAGATATTACGAGCAGTTCTTC.

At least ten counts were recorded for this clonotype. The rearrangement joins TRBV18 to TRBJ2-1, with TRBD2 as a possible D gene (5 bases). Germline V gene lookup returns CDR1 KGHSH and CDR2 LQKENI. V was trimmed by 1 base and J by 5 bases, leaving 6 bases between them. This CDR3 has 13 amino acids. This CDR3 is CASSPRLNNEQFF. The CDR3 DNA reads TGTGCCAGCTCACCACGACTAAACAATGAGCAGTTCTTC.

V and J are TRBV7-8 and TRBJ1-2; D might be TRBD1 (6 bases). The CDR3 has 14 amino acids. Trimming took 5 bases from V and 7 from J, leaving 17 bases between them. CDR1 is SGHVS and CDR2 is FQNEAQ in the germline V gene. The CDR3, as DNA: TGTGCCAGCAGCCAAACTACAGGGCCCTTTGGCTACACCTTC. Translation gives CASSQTTGPFGYTF.

The CDR3 nucleotides are TGCAGCGTTGATGCTCCAGGCGACAATGAGCAGTTCTTC. It encodes CSVDAPGDNEQFF. The rearrangement joins TRBV29-1 to TRBJ2-1; D not certain. Trimming left V 3 bases short and J 5 bases short, with 11 bases between. Looked up from germline, CDR1 is SQVTM and CDR2 is ANQGSEA. This CDR3 contains 13 residues.

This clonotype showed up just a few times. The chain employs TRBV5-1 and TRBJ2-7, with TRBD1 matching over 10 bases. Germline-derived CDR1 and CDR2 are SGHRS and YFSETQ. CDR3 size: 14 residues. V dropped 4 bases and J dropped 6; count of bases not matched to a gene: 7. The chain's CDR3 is CASSPGTGVTEQYF. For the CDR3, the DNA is TGCGCCAGCAGCCCCGGGACAGGGGTTACCGAGCAGTACTTC.

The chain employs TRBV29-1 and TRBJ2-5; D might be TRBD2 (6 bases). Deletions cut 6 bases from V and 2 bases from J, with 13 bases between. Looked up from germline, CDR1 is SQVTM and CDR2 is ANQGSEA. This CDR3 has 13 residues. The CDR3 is CSVAGQGQETQYF. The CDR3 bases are TGCAGCGTCGCGGGGCAGGGTCAAGAGACCCAGTACTTC.

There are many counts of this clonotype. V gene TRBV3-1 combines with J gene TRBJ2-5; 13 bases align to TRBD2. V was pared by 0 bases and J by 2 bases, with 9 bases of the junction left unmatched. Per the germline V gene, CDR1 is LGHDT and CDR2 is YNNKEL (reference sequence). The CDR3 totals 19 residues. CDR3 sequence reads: CASSQDRKGLAGYQETQYF. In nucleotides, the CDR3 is TGTGCCAGCAGCCAAGATCGTAAGGGACTAGCGGGATATCAAGAGACCCAGTACTTC.

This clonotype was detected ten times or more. The CDR3 region is CASSQVRGKGNYGYTF. The CDR3 bases are TGTGCCAGCAGCCAAGTGAGGGGGAAGGGGAACTATGGCTACACCTTC. The chain employs TRBV14 and TRBJ1-2; D is perhaps TRBD1 (6 bases). In germline, CDR1 is SGHDN, CDR2 FVKESK. Between the trimmed V and J ends, which lost 1 base and 2 bases, there was a span of 14 bases. The CDR3 sequence is 16 residues long.

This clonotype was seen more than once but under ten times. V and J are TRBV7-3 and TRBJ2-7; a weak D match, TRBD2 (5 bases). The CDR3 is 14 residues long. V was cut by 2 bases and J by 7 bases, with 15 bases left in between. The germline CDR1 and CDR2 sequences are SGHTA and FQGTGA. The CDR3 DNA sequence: TGTGCCAGCAGCTTATCGTCTAGCTTCGGTGAGCAGTACTTC. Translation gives CASSLSSSFGEQYF.